These 21 T cell receptor beta chains came from one sample sequenced in a study of blood T cells in healthy people across ages. The second PCR ran about 6 to 11 cycles with a sample-barcoded 5' primer and J-beta primers. One entry per CDR3 protein results from TCRdb running MiXCR on the 5' RACE reads. The table records roughly 410,000 distinct CDR3 sequences, 45% to 65% of them present only once. Material: blood. The receptors originated from a man in his sixties in good health.

The rearrangement joins TRBV19 to TRBJ2-4; D possibly corresponds to TRBD1 (5 bases). The last part of the DNA fits TRBJ2-5 better; the J call may be wrong. CDR1 and CDR2 (germline): LNHDA, SQIVND (reference sequence). This CDR3 is 14 amino acids long. The CDR3 protein is CASSIDLGAATQYF. The CDR3 nucleotides read TGTGCCAGTAGTATAGACCTTGGGGCGGCGACCCAGTACTTC.

This clonotype was counted between two and nine times. The CDR3 loop is CASSLSGLAGGGEQFF. The CDR3 DNA reads as TGTGCCAGCAGTCTTTCAGGACTAGCGGGAGGGGGTGAGCAGTTCTTC. The chain has TRBV6-5 and TRBJ2-1; 15 nucleotides line up with TRBD2. V was pared by 5 bases and J by 9 bases, with 8 bases of the junction left unmatched. Germline lookup yields CDR1 MNHEY and CDR2 SVGAGI. The CDR3 totals 16 residues.

The chain couples TRBV7-2 to TRBJ2-5; no clear D. Germline loops: CDR1 SGHTA, CDR2 FQGNSA. V gave up 3 bases and J gave up 5 bases, with 10 bases separating them. The CDR3 loop spans 13 amino acids. This chain's CDR3 is CASSLRFRETQYF. Here the CDR3 DNA reads TGTGCCAGCAGCTTGAGGTTTCGGGAGACCCAGTACTTC.

The rearrangement links TRBV29-1 to TRBJ2-3, with D perhaps matching TRBD1 (5 bases). The CDR3 loop spans 15 amino acids. Trimming took 4 bases from V and 2 from J, leaving 16 bases between them. The V gene's germline CDR1 is SQVTM and CDR2 ANQGSEA. CDR3 amino acids: CSVVCRVGDTDTQYF. The CDR3, as DNA: TGCAGCGTTGTGTGCAGGGTTGGAGACACAGATACGCAGTATTTT.

This clonotype is a singleton in its sample. The V call is TRBV3-1, the J call TRBJ1-1, with D hard to call. This CDR3 has 14 amino acids. V lost 2 bases to trimming and J lost 5 bases, with 12 bases between them. Per the germline V gene, CDR1 is LGHDT and CDR2 is YNNKEL (reference sequence). CDR3 protein: CASSQHGSGTEAFF. The CDR3, as DNA: TGTGCCAGCAGCCAACACGGTAGTGGGACTGAAGCTTTCTTT.

In this sample, this clonotype turned up a few times. The chain recombines TRBV11-2 with TRBJ2-3; D might be TRBD2 (6 bases). The CDR3 has 12 amino acids. V was clipped by 3 bases and J by 9 bases, with 10 bases between them. Germline V gene lookup returns CDR1 SGHAT and CDR2 FQNNGV. The CDR3 protein is CASSFGGRTQYF. The CDR3 coding sequence is TGTGCCAGCAGCTTCGGAGGGCGGACGCAGTATTTT. Supplemented by reference TRBV11-2 and TRBJ2-3, the full variable domain reads EAGVAQSPRYKIIEKRQSVAFWCNPISGHATLYWYQQILGQGPKLLIQFQNNGVVDDSQLPKDRFSAERLKGVDSTLKIQPAKLEDSAVYLCASSFGGRTQYFGPGTRLTVL.

This clonotype has just a few counts. The chain has TRBV20-1 and TRBJ2-1; 12 positions match TRBD2. J gave up 9 bases and V 7 bases, and 7 bases lay outside the gene matches. The CDR3 loop spans 13 amino acids. Germline loops: CDR1 DFQATT, CDR2 SNEGSKA (reference sequence). This CDR3 reads CSEASGREGEQFF. As DNA, the CDR3 is TGCAGTGAGGCTAGCGGGAGGGAGGGTGAGCAGTTCTTC.

The chain carries TRBV27 and TRBJ2-3; TRBD2 might be the D (6 bases). V was pared by 8 bases and J by 11 bases, with 14 bases between. Germline CDR1 is MNHEY and CDR2 is SMNVEV (reference sequence). The CDR3 extends over 11 amino acids. As DNA, the CDR3 is TGTGCCAGCGGGGGGAGGATAGGGCAGTATTTT. Encoded protein: CASGGRIGQYF.

This clonotype has just a few counts. The chain recombines TRBV7-9 with TRBJ2-7, with D perhaps TRBD1 (6 bases). This CDR3 contains 13 residues. Germline V lookup: CDR1 SEHNR, CDR2 FQNEAQ (reference sequence). V lost 6 bases and J 1 base, leaving 10 bases between the germline ends. The CDR3: CASRTQGSYEQYF. In DNA form, the CDR3 reads TGTGCCAGCAGGACACAGGGTTCCTACGAGCAGTACTTC. The complete variable domain, with remaining parts taken from reference TRBV7-9 and TRBJ2-7, reads DTGVSQNPRHKITKRGQNVTFRCDPISEHNRLYWYRQTLGQGPEFLTYFQNEAQLEKSRLLSDRFSAERPKGSFSTLEIQRTEQGDSAMYLCASRTQGSYEQYFGPGTRLTVT.

The chain combines TRBV9 with TRBJ2-3; D gene unclear. The CDR3 has 14 amino acids. The germline V gene has CDR1 SGDLS and CDR2 YYNGEE. V dropped 7 bases and J dropped 6 bases, with 18 bases sitting between them. The CDR3 coding sequence is TGTGCCAGCGGCGGTCCCGGGTTTGTTGATACGCAGTATTTT. As protein: CASGGPGFVDTQYF.

The sample holds a few counts of this clonotype. The V gene is TRBV29-1, the J gene TRBJ1-1; a possible D gene is TRBD1 (6 bases). V lost 7 bases to trimming and J lost 0 bases, with 12 bases between them. Germline CDR1 and CDR2: SQVTM and ANQGSEA. This CDR3 has 13 residues. CDR3 residues: CSARGGLNTEAFF. The CDR3 region has the DNA TGCAGCGCCCGAGGGGGACTGAACACTGAAGCTTTCTTT.

Of note for this clonotype: The junction shows a germline mismatch at one end, possibly a read error. The chain joins TRBV7-2 to TRBJ2-4, with TRBD2 as a possible D gene (6 bases). Germline assignment: CDR1 SGHTA and CDR2 FQGNSA. This CDR3 spans 16 amino acids. Here the CDR3 DNA reads TGTGCCAGCAGCTCCCCCCGAGAGGCGGGGAAAAGCATTCAGTACTTC. This encodes CASSSPREAGKSIQYF.

This chain links TRBV20-1 with TRBJ1-2; 9 positions match TRBD1. The CDR3 runs to 13 residues. CDR1 and CDR2 (germline): DFQATT, SNEGSKA (reference sequence). Trimming removed 6 bases from V and 7 bases from J; junction bases left unmatched: 9. This chain's CDR3 is CSATGQGRGGYTF. CDR3 sequence (DNA): TGCAGTGCCACGGGACAGGGTCGGGGTGGCTACACCTTC.

The V call is TRBV2, the J call TRBJ2-5; 7 bases fit TRBD2. The assigned J gene may be wrong: the sequence end matches TRBJ2-7 better. This CDR3 region has 14 residues. Germline CDR1 reads SNHLY; CDR2 reads FYNNEI. CDR3 in amino acids: CASRVAGDTYEQYF. DNA of the CDR3: TGTGCCAGCAGGGTAGCGGGTGATACCTACGAGCAGTACTTC.

About this clonotype: One end of the junction does not line up with germline, which may come from a read error. The chain uses TRBV29-1 and TRBJ2-7; 9 positions agree with TRBD1. Germline V gene data show CDR1 as SQVTM and CDR2 as ANQGSEA. This CDR3 spans 17 amino acids. The CDR3 sequence: CGVHTGQGKANPYEQYF. The CDR3 bases are TGCGGCGTTCACACGGGACAGGGAAAAGCCAACCCCTACGAGCAGTACTTC.

The V call is TRBV6-2 or TRBV6-3, the J call TRBJ2-1; 9 bases match TRBD2. Trimming removed 9 bases from V and 3 bases from J; junction bases left unmatched: 9. Germline V CDR1 and CDR2: MNHEY, SVGEGT. The CDR3 extends over 15 amino acids. In DNA, the CDR3 is TGTGCCAGTAAAGGGCGGGGGGGCCTCTACAATGAGCAGTTCTTC. It translates to CASKGRGGLYNEQFF.

The V and J genes are TRBV14 and TRBJ1-5; D unresolved. This CDR3 region has 13 residues. V was shortened by 1 base and J by 6 bases, with 7 bases between the two germline ends. Germline CDR1 SGHDN, CDR2 FVKESK. The CDR3, as DNA: TGTGCCAGCAGCCAAGGAAATTCTCAGCCCCAGCATTTT. Its translation is CASSQGNSQPQHF.

V gene TRBV3-1 combines with J gene TRBJ1-2; D gene uncertain. In germline, CDR1 is LGHDT, CDR2 YNNKEL (reference sequence). This CDR3 contains 13 residues. With 6 bases removed from V and 4 bases from J, the gap between germline ends came to 12 bases. CDR3 in DNA: TGTGCCAGCAGACACGGCCAGCGCTATGGCTACACCTTC. It specifies CASRHGQRYGYTF.

The genes are TRBV3-1 and TRBJ2-7, with 10 bases that match TRBD1. Germline CDR1 LGHDT, CDR2 YNNKEL (reference sequence). The V segment lost 6 bases and the J segment 6 bases; nucleotides outside the gene matches: 5. The CDR3 consists of 13 residues. The CDR3: CASRLGQGGEQYF. The CDR3 nucleotides read TGTGCCAGCAGACTCGGACAGGGGGGCGAGCAGTACTTC.

The V gene is TRBV28, the J gene TRBJ2-4, with D possibly called TRBD1 or TRBD2 (5 bases each). The better agreement between TRBJ2-7 and the DNA end casts doubt on the J call. There are 14 residues in the CDR3. Germline V lookup: CDR1 MDHEN, CDR2 SYDVKM. DNA of the CDR3: TGTGCCAGCAGTTCCGTCAGGTGGGGGAACGAGCAGTACTTC. Its protein product is CASSSVRWGNEQYF.

The rearrangement joins TRBV29-1 to TRBJ2-3; maybe TRBD2 (5 bases). The length of the CDR3 is 15 residues. Trimming removed 4 bases at V and 1 base at J, with 15 bases between. Germline values: CDR1 SQVTM, CDR2 ANQGSEA. The CDR3: CSVASIARGTDTQYF. CDR3 sequence (DNA): TGCAGCGTTGCCTCTATAGCGAGGGGCACAGATACGCAGTATTTT.